Listed here are 9 T cell receptor beta chains from one sample, sequenced in a study of beta chain features in type 1 diabetes. Their specific antigens are unknown. Expressed TCRB transcripts were sequenced, since all the RNA that had been isolated was reverse transcribed. This table comes from immunoSEQ multiplex PCR, and its TCRdb copy is limited to in-frame clones, with some not included. The sample shows around 45,000 clones, around 40% of them seen only once. Overall study results and limits: TCRB CDR3s were moderately but significantly shorter in Type 1 diabetes patients in all four CD4+ subsets.

The source material was stem cell memory CD4+ T cells from blood. The receptors originated from a man younger than 40 with type 1 diabetes.

The V gene is TRBV7-8, the J gene TRBJ2-3; 8 positions agree with TRBD1. Unmatched junction bases numbered 10, after V lost 5 bases and J lost 3 bases. The CDR3 loop spans 16 amino acids. The germline V gene encodes CDR1 SGHVS and CDR2 FQNEAQ. The DNA of the CDR3 is TGTGCCAGCAGCATCGTCAGGGGGCGCGGAACAGATACGCAGTATTTT. It yields the protein CASSIVRGRGTDTQYF.

This clone was recorded a few times. V usage is TRBV25-1 and J usage is TRBJ2-3, with D perhaps TRBD1 (5 bases). The ends were cut back, 5 bases at V and 8 bases at J, with 20 bases in the middle. CDR3 length: 15 residues. Per germline, CDR1 MGHDK and CDR2 SYGVNS. The CDR3 sequence is CASSRTKYSETTQYF. In DNA form, the CDR3 reads TGTGCCAGCAGTAGGACAAAGTATTCCGAGACTACGCAGTATTTT.

The V call is TRBV2, the J call TRBJ2-1; D gene uncertain. Germline assignment: CDR1 SNHLY and CDR2 FYNNEI. Trimming left V 10 bases short and J 0 bases short, with 13 bases between. The length of the CDR3 is 14 residues. As DNA, the CDR3 is TGTGCCACCAGACTGCTCCTCTCCTACAATGAGCAGTTCTTC. Translating it yields CATRLLLSYNEQFF. Together with reference TRBV2 and TRBJ2-1, the CDR3 gives the full variable domain: EPEVTQTPSHQVTQMGQEVILRCVPISNHLYFYWYRQILGQKVEFLVSFYNNEISEKSEIFDDQFSVERPDGSNFTLKIRSTKLEDSAMYFCATRLLLSYNEQFFGPGTRLTVL.

This chain connects TRBV9 to TRBJ2-3; weak D call: TRBD1 (6 bases). Trimming stripped 3 bases from V and 3 bases from J, with 14 bases between. This CDR3 contains 15 residues. Germline V gives CDR1 SGDLS, CDR2 YYNGEE. As DNA, the CDR3 is TGTGCCAGCAGCGCCCGGGGACAAAATACAGATACGCAGTATTTT. Its protein is CASSARGQNTDTQYF.

This chain links TRBV7-2 with TRBJ2-7; D gene uncertain. The CDR3 has 13 residues. The V gene lost 5 bases and the J gene lost 5 bases, with 13 bases spanning the gap. CDR1 is SGHTA and CDR2 is FQGNSA in the germline V gene. CDR3 protein: CASSRIFGHEQYF. CDR3 sequence (DNA): TGTGCCAGCAGCCGTATCTTTGGGCACGAGCAGTACTTC.

The chain carries TRBV2 and TRBJ1-4; TRBD1 agrees at 7 bases. Germline V gene data show CDR1 as SNHLY and CDR2 as FYNNEI. Unmatched junction bases numbered 8, after V lost 6 bases and J lost 4 bases. The CDR3 sequence is 15 residues long. The CDR3 DNA follows: TGTGCCAGCAGCGGTGACAGGGCGAATAATGAAAAACTGTTTTTT. Protein: CASSGDRANNEKLFF.

V usage is TRBV10-3 and J usage is TRBJ2-7, with a weak D call TRBD1 (6 bases). CDR3 length: 17 amino acids. The germline CDR1 and CDR2 sequences are ENHRY and SYGVKD. Between the trimmed V and J ends, which lost 3 bases and 3 bases, there was a span of 21 bases. For the CDR3, the DNA is TGTGCCATCAGTGAATCGGGAATGACAGGAGGTAACTACGAGCAGTACTTC. Translation gives CAISESGMTGGNYEQYF.

This rearrangement joins TRBV6-6 to TRBJ2-1, with a tentative D call TRBD1 (5 bases). V lost 2 bases to trimming and J lost 0 bases, with 11 bases between them. The CDR3 consists of 16 residues. CDR1 MNHNY and CDR2 SVGAGI come from the germline V gene (reference sequence). In nucleotides, the CDR3 is TGTGCCAGCAGTTACACGACAGAGCCCTCCTACAATGAGCAGTTCTTC. It encodes CASSYTTEPSYNEQFF.

This sequence joins TRBV2 and TRBJ2-3, with D maybe TRBD2 (5 bases). There are 14 residues in the CDR3. V lost 4 bases and J lost 1, with 9 bases in between. Per the germline V gene, CDR1 is SNHLY and CDR2 is FYNNEI. The DNA for the CDR3 is TGTGCCAGCAGTGTTCGGCGGGGCACAGATACGCAGTATTTT. Its protein product is CASSVRRGTDTQYF. Based on the CDR3 plus reference TRBV2 and TRBJ2-3, the full variable domain is EPEVTQTPSHQVTQMGQEVILRCVPISNHLYFYWYRQILGQKVEFLVSFYNNEISEKSEIFDDQFSVERPDGSNFTLKIRSTKLEDSAMYFCASSVRRGTDTQYFGPGTRLTVL.